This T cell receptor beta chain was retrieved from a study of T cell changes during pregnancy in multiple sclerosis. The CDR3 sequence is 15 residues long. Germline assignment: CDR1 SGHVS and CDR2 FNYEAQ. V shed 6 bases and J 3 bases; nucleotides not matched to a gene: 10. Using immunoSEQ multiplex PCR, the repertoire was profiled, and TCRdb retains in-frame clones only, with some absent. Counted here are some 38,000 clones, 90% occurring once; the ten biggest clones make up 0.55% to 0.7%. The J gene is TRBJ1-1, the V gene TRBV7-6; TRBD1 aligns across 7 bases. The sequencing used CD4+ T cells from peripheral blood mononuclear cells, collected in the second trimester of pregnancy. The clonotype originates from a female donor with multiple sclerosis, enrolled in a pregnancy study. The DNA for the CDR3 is TGTGCCAGCAGAAGACAGGGATGGGGCGACACTGAAGCTTTCTTT. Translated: CASRRQGWGDTEAFF.